This T cell receptor beta chain was obtained from a study of blood T cell repertoires in COVID-19 (dated by TCRdb to 2018 to 2021). Some background on the complete study: Collaborator samples came from the United States, Italy and Spain and covered acute and convalescent phases of COVID-19. The repertoires were made available in a free public database intended to serve as a resource for research on the immune response to SARS-CoV-2. Where HLA class I and class II types were available, the types were taken from metadata supplied by the sample provider, not from assay-based typing. The samples were drawn from the first 160 participants of the ongoing ImmuneRACE study and from 950 to 1,500 subjects provided by 6 global collaborators. Subjects who had been exposed to COVID-19, were actively infected with it, or had recovered from it provided the deeply sampled blood TCRbeta repertoires that made up the dataset. The material from the prospective study consisted of cDNA or gDNA derived from T cells, B-cell-depleted T cells, or PBMCs. Sample metadata almost always included a de-identified subject ID, COVID-19 status, age in years and sex.

TCRbeta CDR3 regions were amplified from genomic DNA by means of the immunoSEQ Assay, a bias-controlled multiplex PCR. For the original study's pipeline: The number of nucleated cells in each sample was estimated from the amplification of reference gene primers within the assay. To quantify the absolute abundance of each unique TCRbeta CDR3 rearrangement, sequence reads were collapsed and filtered. For each sample, productive Simpson clonality was calculated as the square root of Simpson's diversity index over productive rearrangements. In TCRdb, the immuneACCESS table is reduced to in-frame sequences with V and J assigned. These tables do not hold every clone; where another copy was compared, an unresolved V gene accounts for under half, and the others remain unexplained. Clone size and the V and J calls come from that table; the DNA yielded D and trimming. The sample table contains over 150,000 clones; only one count was recorded for around 83% of them. The ten most abundant clones make up roughly 8.3% of the sample.

This clone was counted a single time. The target of this receptor is not known. Base quality data are lacking; no much larger clone is found one base away. Study-wide conclusions, independent of this receptor: How much clinical and demographic metadata was included differed by source and by participant, and the metadata was provided uncurated.

One collaborating source in Seattle enrolled patients during active infection and followed them longitudinally through the course of disease. Each collaborating institution followed its own protocols to collect whole blood in K2EDTA tubes. For TCRbeta analysis, collaborators shipped samples as frozen whole blood, isolated PBMCs, or DNA extracted from either of those sample types. Here V drops 7 bases and J drops 4 bases, and the junction holds 8 bases not matched to any gene. In the germline V gene (reference sequence), CDR1 corresponds to LGHDT and CDR2 to YNNKEL. The CDR3 starts with the cysteine, ends with the phenylalanine, and has 15 residues. Solely the CDR3 DNA is kept, with 45 bases framed from the first base.

The sequence came from a woman aged 60 to 75 with COVID-19, enrolled during active disease. The V and J segments used are TRBV3-1 (or the pseudogene TRBV3-2) and TRBJ2-1, with TRBD1 identical over 9 junction bases. The sequencing input was peripheral blood. The CDR3 region has the sequence CASKQGASPYNEQFF. In nucleotides, the sequence is TGTGCCAGCAAACAGGGGGCGAGCCCTTACAATGAGCAGTTCTTC.